The 32 T cell receptor beta chains given below trace back to one sample, sequenced in a study of cytomegalovirus exposure and HLA in healthy donors. Clones were sequenced by immunoSEQ multiplex PCR, and TCRdb holds only the in-frame ones, with some missing. The data show about 240,000 clones, with approximately 90% seen just once and 2.6% held by the top ten. The sample taken for sequencing was PBMCs. The receptors shown here come from a man aged 18 to 29 in good health and CMV-seronegative.

The gene calls are TRBV27 and TRBJ1-2; TRBD1 matches at 9 bases. There are 13 residues in the CDR3. V lost 6 bases, J lost 4 bases, and 3 bases stayed unmatched. Germline V CDR1 and CDR2: MNHEY, SMNVEV (reference sequence). The CDR3 protein is CASSPDRGYGYTF. The CDR3 bases are TGTGCCAGCAGCCCGGACAGGGGCTATGGCTACACCTTC.

V and J are TRBV28 and TRBJ1-4; D is unclear. CDR1 and CDR2 (germline): MDHEN, SYDVKM. The germline V and J ends were trimmed by 3 bases and 7 bases, with 6 bases remaining between them. This CDR3 spans 12 amino acids. This chain's CDR3 is CASSFPGEKLFF. The CDR3 nucleotides read TGTGCCAGCAGTTTCCCCGGTGAAAAACTGTTTTTT.

The V gene is TRBV4-3, the J gene TRBJ2-7; 13 bases agree with TRBD2. The J segment lost 4 bases and the V segment lost 2 bases, leaving 8 bases of the junction unmatched. This CDR3 contains 17 residues. Germline lookup yields CDR1 LGHNA and CDR2 YSLEER. CDR3 nucleotide sequence: TGCGCCAGCAGCCAAAGCTGGACTAGCGGGAGTAATTACGAGCAGTACTTC. The encoded protein is CASSQSWTSGSNYEQYF.

A note on this clone: The sample carries other DNA sequences with the same CDR3. CDR3 nucleotides: TGTGCCAGCAAAGGACAAGGGGACACTGAAGCTTTCTTT. Translated, it gives CASKGQGDTEAFF. V and J are TRBV6-4 and TRBJ1-1; a possible D gene is TRBD1 (5 bases). The CDR3 totals 13 residues. Germline V lookup: CDR1 MRHNA, CDR2 SNTAGT. The germline V and J ends were trimmed by 7 bases and 3 bases, with 12 bases remaining between them.

The V and J genes are TRBV9 and TRBJ2-3; 7 nucleotides agree with TRBD2. The CDR3 length is 16 residues. V lost 4 bases and J lost 1; bases outside the gene matches: 9. Germline lookup yields CDR1 SGDLS and CDR2 YYNGEE. DNA for the CDR3: TGTGCCAGCAGCACTCAACCCCTAGCGGGCACAGATACGCAGTATTTT. It specifies CASSTQPLAGTDTQYF.

The CDR3 DNA reads as TGTGCCAGCAGTTTCCGGGACAGGGGTAATTCACCCCTCCACTTT. Protein sequence: CASSFRDRGNSPLHF. V is TRBV27 and J is TRBJ1-6, with 10 bases matching TRBD1. The CDR3 extends over 15 amino acids. CDR1 is MNHEY and CDR2 is SMNVEV in the germline V gene (reference sequence). The J segment lost 6 bases and the V segment lost 3 bases, leaving 2 bases of the junction unmatched.

This clone was detected only once. The chain employs TRBV6-6 and TRBJ1-6; D unresolved. Deletions cut 2 bases from V and 8 bases from J, with 7 bases between. Germline V gene sequence: CDR1 MNHNY, CDR2 SVGAGI (reference sequence). The CDR3 sequence is 13 residues long. The CDR3 loop is CASSYAPDSPLHF. The CDR3 DNA sequence: TGTGCCAGCAGTTACGCGCCGGATTCACCCCTCCACTTT.

The chain recombines TRBV28 with TRBJ1-3, with 7 positions matching TRBD1. The CDR3 has 14 residues. The germline CDR1 and CDR2 sequences are MDHEN and SYDVKM. V lost 4 bases and J lost 4; bases outside the gene matches: 4. The CDR3 loop reads CASSSSGQGNTIYF. In DNA, the CDR3 is TGTGCCAGCAGTTCCTCGGGACAGGGAAACACCATATATTTT.

This chain uses TRBV15 with TRBJ2-5; TRBD2 might be the D (6 bases). V was trimmed by 5 bases and J by 5 bases, leaving 9 bases between them. The CDR3 runs to 12 residues. Germline CDR1 reads LNHNV; CDR2 reads YYDKDF (reference sequence). The CDR3 nucleotides read TGTGCCACCAGCGGACTAAGGGAGACCCAGTACTTC. Translated: CATSGLRETQYF.

The gene calls are TRBV7-8 and TRBJ2-1, with 7 bases identical to TRBD2. The CDR3 has 15 amino acids. The germline CDR1 and CDR2 sequences are SGHVS and FQNEAQ. The J segment lost 6 bases and the V segment lost 5 bases, leaving 10 bases of the junction unmatched. The CDR3 loop reads CASSAKRGGANEQFF. The CDR3 DNA reads as TGTGCCAGCAGCGCCAAAAGGGGAGGGGCCAATGAGCAGTTCTTC.

This clone was counted between two and nine times. This chain uses TRBV5-5 with TRBJ2-7, with 12 bases that match TRBD2. The V gene's germline CDR1 is SGHKS and CDR2 YYEKEE (reference sequence). CDR3 length: 18 amino acids. With 2 bases clipped from V and 0 bases from J, the junction kept 9 bases outside the gene matches. The CDR3 coding sequence is TGTGCCAGCAGCTTCCGGACTAGCGGGGTTCGCTTCTCCTACGAGCAGTACTTC. The encoded protein is CASSFRTSGVRFSYEQYF.

V gene TRBV10-2 combines with J gene TRBJ2-7, with 10 bases identical to TRBD2. Trimming took 7 bases from V and 4 from J; bases not matched to a gene: 7. Germline V gene sequence: CDR1 WSHSY, CDR2 SAAADI. The CDR3 contains 14 residues. The CDR3 loop is CASKTSGGAYEQYF. DNA of the CDR3: TGCGCCAGCAAAACAAGCGGGGGGGCGTACGAGCAGTACTTC.

The chain is built from TRBV5-1 and TRBJ2-3, with D tentatively TRBD1 (6 bases). Trimming took 4 bases from V and 0 from J, leaving 12 bases between them. Germline V CDR1 and CDR2: SGHRS, YFSETQ. The CDR3 runs 15 residues. The CDR3 spells CASSQWTASTDTQYF. CDR3 coding DNA: TGCGCCAGCAGCCAATGGACAGCTAGCACAGATACGCAGTATTTT. The full variable domain, in which reference TRBV5-1 and TRBJ2-3 provide the parts outside the CDR3, is KAGVTQTPRYLIKTRGQQVTLSCSPISGHRSVSWYQQTPGQGLQFLFEYFSETQRNKGNFPGRFSGRQFSNSRSEMNVSTLELGDSALYLCASSQWTASTDTQYFGPGTRLTVL.

This chain links TRBV6-4 with TRBJ2-2; 7 nucleotides agree with TRBD1. The CDR3 is made up of 16 amino acids. CDR1 and CDR2 from the germline V gene are MRHNA and SNTAGT. The V and J ends lost 3 bases and 0 bases, in that order; junction bases with no gene match: 4. The CDR3 region is CASSERQGSNTGELFF. CDR3 bases: TGTGCCAGCAGTGAGCGACAGGGATCGAACACCGGGGAGCTGTTTTTT.

The genes are TRBV9 and TRBJ1-1; D not resolved. Germline values: CDR1 SGDLS, CDR2 YYNGEE. With 0 bases removed from V and 7 bases from J, the gap between germline ends came to 16 bases. The CDR3 consists of 15 residues. Written as DNA, the CDR3 is TGTGCCAGCAGCGTAGGAACTAACTTCCGAAGTGAAGCTTTCTTT. Translated: CASSVGTNFRSEAFF.

The chain links TRBV5-1 to TRBJ2-1; 9 bases match TRBD2. J gave up 8 bases and V 4 bases, and 13 bases lay outside the gene matches. The germline gives CDR1 SGHRS, CDR2 YFSETQ. The CDR3 totals 16 residues. The CDR3 loop reads CASSPVEAGGPDEQFF. The CDR3 DNA is TGCGCCAGCAGCCCCGTAGAGGCGGGAGGGCCCGATGAGCAGTTCTTC.

The rearrangement joins TRBV5-1 to TRBJ2-7; TRBD2 matches 10 bases. Unmatched junction bases numbered 6, after V lost 6 bases and J lost 3 bases. CDR3 length: 14 residues. From germline, CDR1 is SGHRS and CDR2 YFSETQ. In DNA, the CDR3 is TGCGCCAGCATGGCACTAGCGGGGAGCTACGAGCAGTACTTC. Protein: CASMALAGSYEQYF. The entire variable domain, with the rest obtained from reference TRBV5-1 and TRBJ2-7, is as follows: KAGVTQTPRYLIKTRGQQVTLSCSPISGHRSVSWYQQTPGQGLQFLFEYFSETQRNKGNFPGRFSGRQFSNSRSEMNVSTLELGDSALYLCASMALAGSYEQYFGPGTRLTVT.

This clone was found a few times. The chain couples TRBV7-2 to TRBJ2-7; 7 bases are shared with TRBD1. The V gene end was trimmed by 6 bases and the J gene end by 5 bases; junction bases not matched to a gene: 10. The CDR3 is made up of 14 amino acids. CDR1 and CDR2 from the germline V gene are SGHTA and FQGNSA. The DNA of the CDR3 is TGTGCCAGCAGTGCACAGGGGATTGACAACGAGCAGTACTTC. Protein product: CASSAQGIDNEQYF.

V gene TRBV9 combines with J gene TRBJ1-1; TRBD1 aligns across 9 bases. V was clipped by 3 bases and J by 5 bases; unmatched bases: 5. The germline V gene has CDR1 SGDLS and CDR2 YYNGEE. This CDR3 has 14 residues. The CDR3 is CASSATGQGTEAFF. The CDR3 bases are TGTGCCAGCAGCGCTACAGGACAGGGGACTGAAGCTTTCTTT.

The gene calls are TRBV4-1 and TRBJ1-3, with 7 bases fitting TRBD1. The CDR3 covers 16 residues. V shed 5 bases, J shed 4 bases, and the junction held 11 bases outside the gene matches. Germline V CDR1 and CDR2: MGHRA, YSYEKL. Here the CDR3 reads CASSVERQGQGNTIYF. DNA for the CDR3: TGCGCCAGCAGCGTAGAGCGCCAGGGACAGGGAAACACCATATATTTT.

This clone was counted once. The chain employs TRBV19 and TRBJ1-1; D uncertain. V lost 3 bases to trimming and J lost 4 bases, with 6 bases between them. There are 12 residues in the CDR3. Germline-derived CDR1 and CDR2 are LNHDA and SQIVND (reference sequence). CDR3 residues: CASSILGTEAFF. CDR3 nucleotides: TGTGCCAGTAGTATCCTCGGCACTGAAGCTTTCTTT.

The CDR3 DNA reads TGTGCCAGCAGTGAGAACAGGGGGCAAGAGACCCAGTACTTC. Its protein product is CASSENRGQETQYF. The chain uses TRBV2 and TRBJ2-5, with 8 bases identical to TRBD1. CDR1 and CDR2 (germline): SNHLY, FYNNEI. The CDR3 has 14 residues. V shed 3 bases, J shed 2 bases, and the junction held 2 bases outside the gene matches.

This clone was seen a single time. The chain uses TRBV29-1 and TRBJ2-3; D is possibly TRBD1 (5 bases). This CDR3 is 12 amino acids long. Germline V gene sequence: CDR1 SQVTM, CDR2 ANQGSEA. The CDR3 region has the DNA TGCGTTACAGGAAGAAGCACAGATACGCAGTATTTT. It translates to CVTGRSTDTQYF.

This chain uses TRBV7-9 with TRBJ2-7, with D uncertain. Trimming cost V 2 bases and J 6 bases, with 14 bases left between them. The CDR3 has 14 residues. The germline CDR1 and CDR2 sequences are SEHNR and FQNEAQ (reference sequence). The CDR3 reads CASSLRQVPSEQYF. CDR3 sequence (DNA): TGTGCCAGCAGCTTAAGGCAGGTCCCCTCCGAGCAGTACTTC.

The V gene is TRBV5-1, the J gene TRBJ2-3; the D is unclear. The CDR3 runs 14 residues. Trimming shortened V by 2 bases and J by 2 bases, and 9 bases separated the two germline ends. Germline V CDR1 and CDR2: SGHRS, YFSETQ. In DNA form, the CDR3 reads TGCGCCAGCAGCTTAGGTAGCAACACAGATACGCAGTATTTT. This encodes CASSLGSNTDTQYF.

The chain couples TRBV6-5 to TRBJ2-7, with D perhaps TRBD2 (5 bases). The V end lost 6 bases, the J end lost 4 bases, and 7 bases lay between the germline ends. There are 11 residues in the CDR3. The germline gives CDR1 MNHEY, CDR2 SVGAGI. CDR3 amino acids: CASSWEYEQYF. The CDR3 bases are TGTGCCAGCAGCTGGGAGTACGAGCAGTACTTC.

This chain uses TRBV29-1 with TRBJ2-2; no clear D. Deletions cut 4 bases from V and 6 bases from J, with 9 bases between. The length of the CDR3 is 12 residues. The V gene's germline CDR1 is SQVTM and CDR2 ANQGSEA. CDR3: CSVVEPPGELFF. CDR3 in DNA: TGCAGCGTTGTGGAGCCCCCCGGGGAGCTGTTTTTT.

There are a few counts of this clone. The chain has TRBV6-1 and TRBJ1-2; no firm D call. Between the trimmed V and J ends, which lost 3 bases and 5 bases, there was a span of 4 bases. This CDR3 contains 11 residues. From germline, CDR1 is MNHNS and CDR2 SASEGT. CDR3 region: CASSDPYGYTF. CDR3 in DNA: TGTGCCAGCAGTGATCCATATGGCTACACCTTC.

The rearrangement joins TRBV7-3 to TRBJ2-1; 9 bases map to TRBD2. Germline V CDR1 and CDR2: SGHTA, FQGTGA. Germline trimming cut 7 bases from V and 9 bases from J; bases unmatched to any gene: 10. The CDR3 totals 14 residues. The CDR3 DNA is TGTGCCAGCAATCGCGGCGGGAGGGCTGCTGAGCAGTTCTTC. Residues: CASNRGGRAAEQFF.

CDR3 residues: CSLRTGTHTEAFF. CDR3 nucleotide sequence: TGCAGCTTACGGACAGGGACTCACACTGAAGCTTTCTTT. The chain is built from TRBV29-1 and TRBJ1-1; TRBD1 aligns across 8 bases. The germline V gene encodes CDR1 SQVTM and CDR2 ANQGSEA. This CDR3 is 13 amino acids long. J gave up 3 bases and V 8 bases, and 8 bases lay outside the gene matches.

This clone is a singleton in its sample. The chain recombines TRBV19 with TRBJ1-2; the D gene is possibly TRBD1 (5 bases). The CDR3 loop spans 15 amino acids. From germline, CDR1 is LNHDA and CDR2 SQIVND (reference sequence). With 9 bases removed from V and 6 bases from J, the gap between germline ends came to 23 bases. CDR3 in amino acids: CARGHHTEPIHGYTF. For the CDR3, the DNA is TGTGCCAGAGGACATCACACTGAACCGATCCATGGCTACACCTTC. Looking up the rest from reference TRBV19 and TRBJ1-2 gives the full variable domain: DGGITQSPKYLFRKEGQNVTLSCEQNLNHDAMYWYRQDPGQGLRLIYYSQIVNDFQKGDIAEGYSVSREKKESFPLTVTSAQKNPTAFYLCARGHHTEPIHGYTFGSGTRLTVV.

The chain recombines TRBV27 with TRBJ2-3, with a possible D match to TRBD1 (6 bases). The CDR3 runs to 16 residues. V was shortened by 3 bases and J by 1 base, with 14 bases between the two germline ends. The germline V gene encodes CDR1 MNHEY and CDR2 SMNVEV (reference sequence). The CDR3 loop is CASSFPGTRGTDTQYF. The CDR3 nucleotides are TGTGCCAGCAGTTTCCCCGGGACACGCGGCACAGATACGCAGTATTTT.